Listed below are T cell receptor beta chains from one sample, sequenced in a study of blood T cell repertoires in COVID-19. Here immunoSEQ multiplex PCR was the method, and the copy in TCRdb shows in-frame clones only, minus some. The sample has approximately 45,000 clones; around 86% are singletons. The sample was peripheral blood. The receptors shown here come from a woman of 80 years or more with acute or convalescent COVID-19. Each CDR3 is given with its conserved first and last residue. The D gene is left open where the match is weak. The size field is filled for only some rows; it gives once, few, many or a size class.

clone_size: few; j_call: TRBJ2-7; d_call: TRBD2; v_call: TRBV20-1; cdr3_aa: CSARDLGREYF; cdr3_nt: TGCAGTGCTAGAGATCTGGGGAGGGAGTACTTC
clone_size: .; j_call: TRBJ1-5; d_call: .; v_call: TRBV23-1; cdr3_aa: CASSQSGHRVRNQPQHF; cdr3_nt: TGCGCCAGCAGTCAATCCGGCCACAGGGTAAGGAATCAGCCCCAGCATTTT
clone_size: .; j_call: TRBJ2-1; d_call: .; v_call: TRBV7-2; cdr3_aa: CASSKYRASSYNEQFF; cdr3_nt: TGTGCCAGCAGCAAGTACAGGGCTAGCTCCTACAATGAGCAGTTCTTC
clone_size: .; j_call: TRBJ2-5; d_call: .; v_call: TRBV5-4; cdr3_aa: CASSFAGRQETQYF; cdr3_nt: TGTGCCAGCAGCTTTGCGGGGCGGCAAGAGACCCAGTACTTC
clone_size: .; j_call: TRBJ2-2; d_call: TRBD2; v_call: TRBV9; cdr3_aa: CASSLGGIRGELFF; cdr3_nt: TGTGCCAGCAGCCTGGGGGGGATTCGCGGGGAGCTGTTTTTT
clone_size: .; j_call: TRBJ2-1; d_call: .; v_call: TRBV5-1; cdr3_aa: CASNFQGIDEQFF; cdr3_nt: TGCGCCAGCAATTTCCAGGGGATAGATGAGCAGTTCTTC
clone_size: .; j_call: TRBJ2-7; d_call: .; v_call: TRBV5-8; cdr3_aa: CASSLRTDYEQYF; cdr3_nt: TGTGCCAGCAGCCTCCGGACAGACTACGAGCAGTACTTC
clone_size: .; j_call: TRBJ2-1; d_call: .; v_call: TRBV27; cdr3_aa: CASSFSGTTYNEQFF; cdr3_nt: TGTGCCAGCAGTTTTAGCGGTACTACCTACAATGAGCAGTTCTTC
clone_size: .; j_call: TRBJ1-2; d_call: .; v_call: TRBV5-4; cdr3_aa: CASSAAGELSYGYTF; cdr3_nt: TGTGCCAGCAGTGCGGCGGGGGAGCTTTCCTATGGCTACACCTTC
clone_size: .; j_call: TRBJ1-6; d_call: .; v_call: TRBV27; cdr3_aa: CASSLSSGVGSYNSPLHF; cdr3_nt: TGTGCCAGCAGTTTATCGTCGGGGGTGGGCTCCTATAATTCACCCCTCCACTTT
clone_size: .; j_call: TRBJ2-3; d_call: .; v_call: TRBV24-1; cdr3_aa: CATSDPRTRTDTQYF; cdr3_nt: TGTGCCACCAGTGATCCGCGGACACGCACAGATACGCAGTATTTT
clone_size: .; j_call: TRBJ2-5; d_call: TRBD2; v_call: TRBV6-5; cdr3_aa: CASSSLAGRETQYF; cdr3_nt: TGTGCCAGCAGTTCTCTAGCGGGGAGAGAGACCCAGTACTTC
clone_size: .; j_call: TRBJ2-1; d_call: TRBD1; v_call: TRBV6-5; cdr3_aa: CASSLQGVPGNEQFF; cdr3_nt: TGTGCCAGCAGCCTACAGGGGGTCCCTGGGAATGAGCAGTTCTTC
clone_size: .; j_call: TRBJ1-2; d_call: .; v_call: TRBV18; cdr3_aa: CASSPEQGNYGYTF; cdr3_nt: TGTGCCAGCTCACCGGAACAGGGAAACTATGGCTACACCTTC
clone_size: .; j_call: TRBJ2-2; d_call: .; v_call: TRBV19; cdr3_aa: CASRTGPGTGELFF; cdr3_nt: TGTGCCAGTAGAACAGGGCCGGGCACCGGGGAGCTGTTTTTT
clone_size: .; j_call: TRBJ2-7; d_call: .; v_call: TRBV5-1; cdr3_aa: CASRGLGGSYEQYF; cdr3_nt: TGCGCCAGCAGAGGTCTAGGAGGAAGTTACGAGCAGTACTTC
clone_size: .; j_call: TRBJ1-3; d_call: TRBD1; v_call: TRBV15; cdr3_aa: CATSRAKGAIGNTIYF; cdr3_nt: TGTGCCACCAGCAGAGCCAAGGGGGCTATTGGAAACACCATATATTTT
clone_size: .; j_call: TRBJ1-4; d_call: .; v_call: TRBV7-9; cdr3_aa: CASSQRGLNEKLFF; cdr3_nt: TGTGCCAGCAGCCAGAGGGGGTTGAATGAAAAACTGTTTTTT
clone_size: once; j_call: TRBJ2-7; d_call: TRBD1; v_call: TRBV5-1; cdr3_aa: CASSLGTGTYEQYF; cdr3_nt: TGCGCCAGCAGCTTGGGGACAGGTACCTACGAGCAGTACTTC
clone_size: .; j_call: TRBJ2-3; d_call: TRBD2; v_call: TRBV20-1; cdr3_aa: CSASPGLAGGTDTQYF; cdr3_nt: TGCAGTGCTAGTCCAGGACTAGCGGGGGGCACAGATACGCAGTATTTT
clone_size: .; j_call: TRBJ2-3; d_call: .; v_call: TRBV7-2; cdr3_aa: CASSLQLSTDTQYF; cdr3_nt: TGTGCCAGCAGCCTACAGCTTAGCACAGATACGCAGTATTTT
clone_size: .; j_call: TRBJ1-3; d_call: .; v_call: TRBV29-1; cdr3_aa: CSVQQALSGNTIYF; cdr3_nt: TGCAGCGTACAACAGGCCCTCTCTGGAAACACCATATATTTT
clone_size: .; j_call: TRBJ2-1; d_call: .; v_call: TRBV7-9; cdr3_aa: CASSLAGVGNEQFF; cdr3_nt: TGTGCCAGCAGCCTCGCAGGGGTCGGCAATGAGCAGTTCTTC
clone_size: once; j_call: TRBJ2-7; d_call: .; v_call: TRBV7-2; cdr3_aa: CASSLGGGGKYEQYF; cdr3_nt: TGTGCCAGCAGCTTAGGAGGTGGAGGGAAATACGAGCAGTACTTC
clone_size: few; j_call: TRBJ1-6; d_call: TRBD1; v_call: TRBV2; cdr3_aa: CASSEARGQGANSPLHF; cdr3_nt: TGTGCCAGCAGTGAAGCGCGGGGACAGGGGGCTAATTCACCCCTCCACTTT
clone_size: .; j_call: TRBJ2-7; d_call: .; v_call: TRBV30; cdr3_aa: CAWSHPDRSYEQYF; cdr3_nt: TGTGCCTGGAGCCACCCGGACAGATCCTACGAGCAGTACTTC